Detailed here is one T cell receptor beta chain. The CDR3 has 16 residues. Per the authors' pipeline: It was from reference gene primer amplification that nucleated cell counts were estimated. Clones were sequenced by immunoSEQ multiplex PCR, and TCRdb holds only the in-frame ones, with some missing. V and J calls plus clone size are reproduced from that table; the DNA served to infer D and trimming. The sample has some 320,000 clones, less than 85% seen once. Those designated as exposed participants met a COVID-19 case within 2 weeks before study entry. The entry originates in a study of blood T cell repertoires in COVID-19. Overall study: Sites across the United States, Italy and Spain contributed samples from acute and convalescent COVID-19. Nucleic acid was either cDNA or gDNA, and it came from T cells, B-cell-depleted T cells, or PBMCs.

This chain joins TRBV21-1 and TRBJ1-3; TRBD1 is the table's D call, not checked against the DNA. TRBV21-1 is designated a pseudogene. This clonotype was obtained from a woman aged 30 to 39 who had been exposed to COVID-19. Sequenced input: PBMCs or T cells enriched from blood (not recorded which). The CDR3 region has the DNA TGTGCCAGCAGCAAAGACTCGGGACAGGGAGGGAACACCATATATTTT. Protein sequence: CASSKDSGQGGNTIYF.